This record concerns one T cell receptor beta chain sequence. The target antigen is unknown. The sample originates from a study of response to subunit inactivated influenza vaccine. General study results and limits: There was a suggestion from the authors that each seasonal influenza vaccination recruits few new T cells.

The germline gives CDR1 SGHVS, CDR2 FNYEAQ. Trimming took 5 bases from V and 0 from J; bases not matched to a gene: 7. This CDR3 spans 15 amino acids. One entry per CDR3 protein results from TCRdb running MiXCR on the RT-PCR reads. The sample records 450,000 to 500,000 distinct CDR3 sequences, approximately 11% being singletons. The sequencing here drew on PBMCs from blood, taken 40 to 50 days after vaccination. The V gene is TRBV7-6, the J gene TRBJ2-7; 7 bases fit TRBD2. The clonotype comes from a man aged 45 to 65 who received an inactivated influenza vaccine. CDR3 region: CASSILAASSYEQYF. DNA for the CDR3: TGTGCCAGCAGCATCCTAGCGGCGAGCTCCTACGAGCAGTACTTC.